This passage covers 14 T cell receptor beta chains from one sample sequenced in a study of control samples from healthy donors and cancer patients (dated by TCRdb to 2018 to 2021). To prepare the library, the immunoSEQ multiplex PCR assay was applied. TCRdb mirrors the immuneACCESS table, restricted to in-frame sequences. Some clones are absent from its copies; in checked studies, under half trace to an unresolved V gene, and the reason for the others is unknown. The sample table lists approximately 2,300 clones, 95% to 97% of them with a count of one. The ten largest clones capture approximately 11% of the sample. The sample consisted of PBMCs. The receptors stem from a man between 65 and 85 years old with colorectal cancer.

This chain joins TRBV5-1 and TRBJ2-5; 8 bases line up with TRBD1. Trimming took 4 bases from V and 1 from J; bases not matched to a gene: 3. The germline gives CDR1 SGHRS, CDR2 YFSETQ. The CDR3 totals 14 residues. The CDR3 protein is CASSTGQGQETQYF. DNA of the CDR3: TGCGCCAGCAGCACCGGACAGGGCCAAGAGACCCAGTACTTC.

V gene TRBV7-3 combines with J gene TRBJ1-6; the match to TRBD1 covers 8 bases. This CDR3 is built from 15 residues. In germline, CDR1 is SGHTA, CDR2 FQGTGA. The J segment lost 10 bases and the V segment lost 2 bases, leaving 7 bases of the junction unmatched. CDR3 sequence (DNA): TGTGCCAGCAGCTTACAGGGGGCTTCACGGTCACCCCTCCACTTT. This encodes CASSLQGASRSPLHF.

The chain joins TRBV19 to TRBJ2-7; 9 bases map to TRBD1. The CDR3 spans 15 residues. CDR1 LNHDA and CDR2 SQIVND come from the germline V gene (reference sequence). Trimming removed 6 bases from V and 5 bases from J; junction bases left unmatched: 11. CDR3 DNA sequence: TGTGCCAGTAGATCGACCGGGACAGGGTCCCACGAGCAGTACTTC. It yields the protein CASRSTGTGSHEQYF. The whole variable domain, filled in from reference TRBV19 and TRBJ2-7, reads DGGITQSPKYLFRKEGQNVTLSCEQNLNHDAMYWYRQDPGQGLRLIYYSQIVNDFQKGDIAEGYSVSREKKESFPLTVTSAQKNPTAFYLCASRSTGTGSHEQYFGPGTRLTVT.

The CDR3 coding sequence is TGTGCCAGCAGTAACAGGGGGTTGGGGGGCTACACCTTC. It codes for CASSNRGLGGYTF. The J gene is TRBJ1-2, the V gene TRBV6-5, with 8 bases fitting TRBD1. Unmatched junction bases numbered 7, after V lost 5 bases and J lost 8 bases. In germline, CDR1 is MNHEY, CDR2 SVGAGI. The CDR3 is 13 amino acids.

This clone came up once. The chain uses TRBV27 and TRBJ1-3; D is ambiguous. This CDR3 is built from 15 residues. The V and J ends lost 5 bases and 0 bases respectively, with 11 bases between them. The germline V gene has CDR1 MNHEY and CDR2 SMNVEV (reference sequence). The CDR3, as DNA: TGTGCCAGCAGTACACGAGGGTACTCTGGAAACACCATATATTTT. Translated, it gives CASSTRGYSGNTIYF.

The chain employs TRBV6-5 and TRBJ1-1; unclear D gene. Germline CDR1 MNHEY, CDR2 SVGAGI. The V end was cut by 1 base, the J end by 3 bases, with 6 bases between. This CDR3 spans 13 amino acids. The CDR3 sequence is CASSYWWDTEAFF. CDR3 sequence (DNA): TGTGCCAGCAGTTACTGGTGGGACACTGAAGCTTTCTTT.

The chain has TRBV27 and TRBJ2-5, with 7 nucleotides matching TRBD1. From germline, CDR1 is MNHEY and CDR2 SMNVEV (reference sequence). The CDR3 contains 13 residues. Trimming cost V 3 bases and J 4 bases; bases outside gene matches: 2. In DNA, the CDR3 is TGTGCCAGCAGTTTCCCAGGGGGAGAGACCCAGTACTTC. Residues: CASSFPGGETQYF.

The chain carries TRBV28 and TRBJ1-6, with D maybe TRBD1 (5 bases). This CDR3 contains 16 residues. Germline loops: CDR1 MDHEN, CDR2 SYDVKM. The V end lost 7 bases, the J end lost 2 bases, and 15 bases lay between the germline ends. The CDR3 nucleotides read TGTGCCAGCAATCCAAGGGGTAGGGCCTATAATTCACCCCTCCACTTT. Its translation: CASNPRGRAYNSPLHF.

This chain connects TRBV29-1 to TRBJ1-1, with D perhaps matching TRBD1 (5 bases). CDR3 length: 14 amino acids. V lost 2 bases, J lost 1 base, and 11 bases lay in between. Per germline, CDR1 SQVTM and CDR2 ANQGSEA. The CDR3 bases are TGCAGCGTTGAACCTAGCGGGGGGAACACTGAAGCTTTCTTT. Translating it yields CSVEPSGGNTEAFF.

This chain connects TRBV27 to TRBJ2-5, with D perhaps matching TRBD1 (5 bases). Germline CDR1 and CDR2: MNHEY and SMNVEV (reference sequence). V shed 11 bases and J shed 2 bases, with 12 bases lying between them. This CDR3 comprises 12 residues. The CDR3 DNA sequence: TGTGCCCACGGAAGGACACAAGAGACCCAGTACTTC. This codes for CAHGRTQETQYF.

V is TRBV5-4 and J is TRBJ2-2; D is undetermined. Trimming cost V 4 bases and J 2 bases, with 9 bases left between them. Germline CDR1 is SGHNT and CDR2 is YYREEE (reference sequence). This CDR3 comprises 14 residues. The CDR3 region is CASSSRRNTGELFF. In nucleotides, the CDR3 is TGTGCCAGCAGCAGCAGGAGAAACACCGGGGAGCTGTTTTTT.

This clone was observed once. The CDR3 coding sequence is TGTGCCTCATCGGGGGCTAGCGGGGGCCTCAGCTCCTACGAGCAGTACTTC. This sequence encodes CASSGASGGLSSYEQYF. J is TRBJ2-7 and V is TRBV30, with 10 bases that match TRBD2. After removal of 7 bases from V and 0 bases from J, the junction contained 15 bases not matched to a gene. This CDR3 comprises 17 residues. Germline assignment: CDR1 GTSNPN and CDR2 SVGIG (reference sequence).

CDR3 residues: CATSRDRPLRGGKDTQYF. For the CDR3, the DNA is TGTGCCACCAGCAGAGATCGCCCTTTGCGGGGGGGCAAAGATACGCAGTATTTT. The chain carries TRBV15 and TRBJ2-3, with TRBD2 matching over 9 bases. The J segment lost 5 bases and the V segment lost 0 bases, leaving 12 bases of the junction unmatched. Looked up from germline, CDR1 is LNHNV and CDR2 is YYDKDF (reference sequence). The length of the CDR3 is 18 residues.

V is TRBV7-6 and J is TRBJ2-7, with D maybe TRBD1 (6 bases). The V gene's germline CDR1 is SGHVS and CDR2 FNYEAQ. V was trimmed by 5 bases and J by 0 bases, leaving 14 bases between them. The CDR3 has 15 residues. Here the CDR3 DNA reads TGTGCCAGCAGCCCACAGGGCGTCCTCTCCTACGAGCAGTACTTC. It translates to CASSPQGVLSYEQYF.